This T cell receptor (beta chain) was captured in a study of identical twins. TCRdb itself ran the 5' RACE reads through MiXCR, one entry per CDR3 protein. The table has about 530,000 distinct CDR3 sequences, about 20% seen once. This clonotype was recorded a few times. The V gene's germline CDR1 is SQVTM and CDR2 ANQGSEA. The ends were cut back, 5 bases at V and 3 bases at J, with 13 bases in the middle. This CDR3 spans 13 amino acids. These data are also associated with another study on yellow fever vaccine responses in identical twins. This second study says: Twins reportedly had a vaccine T cell response that seemed partly convergent, partly personalized.

What was sequenced was CD4+ T cells sorted from blood. The V call is TRBV29-1, the J call TRBJ1-1; possible D gene TRBD1, 5 bases. This clonotype was obtained from a woman between 18 and 30 years old in good health. The CDR3 is CSVTQGGDTEAFF. The CDR3 region has the DNA TGCAGCGTTACCCAGGGAGGGGACACTGAAGCTTTCTTT.